These 10 T cell receptor beta chains originate from one sample sequenced in a study of PD-1 blockade in mismatch repair-deficient tumors. This table comes from immunoSEQ multiplex PCR, and its TCRdb copy is limited to in-frame clones, with some not included. This table holds approximately 51,000 clones, over 75% found once. Here the sequenced sample was peripheral blood, taken roughly 19 weeks after starting pembrolizumab. The receptor source for this set is an adult with mismatch repair-deficient cancer.

This clone was detected a few times. V gene TRBV30 combines with J gene TRBJ1-5; 10 bases are shared with TRBD1. Germline trimming cut 1 base from V and 7 bases from J; bases unmatched to any gene: 10. CDR3 length equals 16 residues. CDR1 is GTSNPN, CDR2 SVGIG, per germline (reference sequence). The CDR3 DNA follows: TGTGCCTGGAGTGCACCGGGACAGGGGCCTGAGCAGCCCCAGCATTTT. As protein: CAWSAPGQGPEQPQHF.

The rearrangement links TRBV27 to TRBJ1-5, with unresolved D. From germline, CDR1 is MNHEY and CDR2 SMNVEV (reference sequence). Trimming took 4 bases from V and 1 from J, leaving 11 bases between them. The CDR3 has 15 amino acids. CDR3 loop: CASSSRLPSNQPQHF. CDR3 nucleotide sequence: TGTGCCAGCAGTTCAAGATTACCCAGCAATCAGCCCCAGCATTTT.

DNA for the CDR3: TGTGCCAGTAGTGGCGGGGCCTCCGCGCCCAATCAGCCCCAGCATTTT. Translating gives CASSGGASAPNQPQHF. The chain joins TRBV19 to TRBJ1-5, with a tentative D call TRBD1 (5 bases). The CDR3 extends over 16 amino acids. In germline, CDR1 is LNHDA, CDR2 SQIVND (reference sequence). Trimming pared 5 bases from V and 3 bases from J, leaving 17 bases between.

V usage is TRBV13 and J usage is TRBJ2-7; D tentatively reads TRBD1 or TRBD2 (6 bases each). V lost 0 bases and J 1 base, leaving 10 bases between the germline ends. Germline values: CDR1 PRHDT, CDR2 FYEKMQ (reference sequence). The CDR3 is 15 amino acids. CDR3 sequence reads: CASSLGGGRSYEQYF. The CDR3 region has the DNA TGTGCCAGCAGCTTAGGAGGGGGGAGGTCCTACGAGCAGTACTTC. Drawing the rest from reference TRBV13 and TRBJ2-7, the complete variable domain is AAGVIQSPRHLIKEKRETATLKCYPIPRHDTVYWYQQGPGQDPQFLISFYEKMQSDKGSIPDRFSAQQFSDYHSELNMSSLELGDSALYFCASSLGGGRSYEQYFGPGTRLTVT.

This clone was found once. The chain joins TRBV5-6 to TRBJ1-3; D may be TRBD1 (6 bases). Germline V lookup: CDR1 SGHDT, CDR2 YYEEEE. Trimming pared 5 bases from V and 0 bases from J, leaving 15 bases between. CDR3 length: 16 residues. The CDR3 DNA sequence: TGTGCCAGCAGTTTTTTTGACAGGACCTCTGGAAACACCATATATTTT. Translation: CASSFFDRTSGNTIYF.

The V gene is TRBV19, the J gene TRBJ2-2; 7 nucleotides match TRBD1. After removal of 0 bases from V and 3 bases from J, the junction contained 4 bases not matched to a gene. CDR3 size: 16 residues. Germline CDR1 LNHDA, CDR2 SQIVND (reference sequence). CDR3 protein: CASSIDGGQDTGELFF. The CDR3 region has the DNA TGTGCCAGTAGTATAGATGGCGGACAGGACACCGGGGAGCTGTTTTTT. Complete variable domain (other parts from reference TRBV19 and TRBJ2-2): DGGITQSPKYLFRKEGQNVTLSCEQNLNHDAMYWYRQDPGQGLRLIYYSQIVNDFQKGDIAEGYSVSREKKESFPLTVTSAQKNPTAFYLCASSIDGGQDTGELFFGEGSRLTVL.

The V gene is TRBV6-1, the J gene TRBJ2-7; D gene unclear. Trimming removed 0 bases at V and 1 base at J, with 7 bases between. Germline CDR1 reads MNHNS; CDR2 reads SASEGT. CDR3 size: 14 residues. The CDR3 here is CASSEALNSYEQYF. In DNA form, the CDR3 reads TGTGCCAGCAGTGAAGCGCTGAATTCCTACGAGCAGTACTTC.

The rearrangement joins TRBV5-1 to TRBJ2-7, with TRBD2 identical over 14 bases. The ends lost 4 bases at V and 4 bases at J; junction bases unmatched: 7. Looked up from germline, CDR1 is SGHRS and CDR2 is YFSETQ. This CDR3 spans 16 amino acids. CDR3 region: CASSRGTSGSLYEQYF. CDR3 DNA sequence: TGCGCCAGCAGCCGCGGGACTAGCGGGAGTCTATACGAGCAGTACTTC.

The V gene is TRBV6-1, the J gene TRBJ1-2; D not certain. CDR1 and CDR2 (germline): MNHNS, SASEGT. The V and J ends lost 0 bases and 7 bases respectively, with 15 bases between them. This CDR3 spans 15 amino acids. CDR3 loop: CASSEAGSLGFGYTF. CDR3 in DNA: TGTGCCAGCAGTGAAGCGGGCAGCCTCGGGTTTGGCTACACCTTC.

The J gene is TRBJ2-7, the V gene TRBV21-1; TRBD1 is taken as the D call from the table, unchecked against the DNA. TRBV21-1 constitutes a pseudogene. The CDR3 is 16 amino acids. CDR3 residues: CASSKALGQAYYEQYF. The CDR3, as DNA: TGTGCCAGCAGCAAAGCGCTGGGACAGGCATACTACGAGCAGTACTTC.